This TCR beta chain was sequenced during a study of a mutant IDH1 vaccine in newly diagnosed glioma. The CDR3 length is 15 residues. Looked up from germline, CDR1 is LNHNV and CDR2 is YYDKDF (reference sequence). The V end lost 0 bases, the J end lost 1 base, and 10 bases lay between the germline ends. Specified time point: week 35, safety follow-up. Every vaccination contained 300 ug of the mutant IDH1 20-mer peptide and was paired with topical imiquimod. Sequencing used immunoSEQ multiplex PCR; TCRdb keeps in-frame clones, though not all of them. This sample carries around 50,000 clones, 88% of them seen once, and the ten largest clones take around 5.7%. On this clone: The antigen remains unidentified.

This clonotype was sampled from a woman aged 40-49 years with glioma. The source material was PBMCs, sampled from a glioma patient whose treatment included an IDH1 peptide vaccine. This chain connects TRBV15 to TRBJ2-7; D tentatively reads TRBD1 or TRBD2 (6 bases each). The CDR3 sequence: CATSREEGGSYEQYF. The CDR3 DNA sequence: TGTGCCACCAGCAGAGAGGAGGGGGGTTCCTACGAGCAGTACTTC.